This TCR beta chain was sequenced in a study of OX40 agonist ivuxolimab in advanced cancers. Notes on the research overall: Ivuxolimab was a fully human IgG2 agonistic monoclonal antibody targeting the costimulatory receptor OX40 (CD134). Intravenous ivuxolimab was administered to patients every 2 weeks at six dose levels: 0.01, 0.1, 0.3, 1.5, 3 and 10 mg/kg. Among the 50 to 55 dose-escalation patients, around 20 had hepatocellular carcinoma, 15 or so melanoma, 9 renal cell carcinoma and 9 head and neck cancer. A male proportion of roughly 80% and a mean age of about 60 years, ranging from roughly 23 to 79, were recorded for the dose-escalation cohort. Prior anti-PD-1, anti-PD-L1 or anti-CTLA-4 therapy was permitted, and approximately 39% of dose-escalation patients had received checkpoint inhibitors. Partial responses were achieved by three dose-escalation patients, of whom one had hepatocellular carcinoma and two had cutaneous melanoma. The point of sequencing TCRbeta in the periphery was to test whether ivuxolimab changed TCR sequence diversity and drove clonal T-cell expansion. The paper reports the monotherapy dose-escalation portion (N of about 47 patients) of the phase I ivuxolimab trial. General study outcomes and caveats: On average, CD8+ T cells showed more expanded clones than CD4+ T cells after ivuxolimab. Partial responders in the 0.1-3.0 mg/kg groups had among the lowest normalized peripheral clonal expansion, especially among CD8+ T cells. Low levels of normalized T-cell clonal expansion were also seen in some patients who did not respond. At doses from 0.1 to 3.0 mg/kg, clonal expansion was seen in both CD4+ and CD8+ blood T cells between baseline and week 6. Antigen specificity was not determined for the clonally expanded peripheral T cells.

Including cysteine and phenylalanine, the CDR3 has 15 amino acids. CDR3 DNA only is kept here, 45 bases in frame from base 1. From a lookup of the germline V gene, CDR1 and CDR2 are KGHSH and LQKENI. The junction shows trimming of 4 bases on V and 7 bases on J, and the gene matches do not reach 7 bases of it. The trial excluded patients who had a history of autoimmune disease or who were on systemic immunosuppression. Peripheral blood for TCR sequencing was drawn from every dose cohort at baseline, at cycle 4 day 1 and at cycle 7 day 1. The samples were drawn from a first-in-human, open-label, multicenter phase I dose-escalation trial of ivuxolimab. Adults with locally advanced or metastatic melanoma, renal cell, hepatocellular, or head and neck squamous cell carcinoma were enrolled in the trial. CD4+ and CD8+ T cells were sorted separately from peripheral blood before TCR sequencing. Genomic DNA was isolated from the sorted cells so that the TCRbeta CDR3 region could be sequenced. The immunoSEQ Assay was used for sequencing of TCRbeta CDR3 regions. TCRdb took over this immuneACCESS table, retaining in-frame rearrangements with V and J assigned. Such tables are incomplete; in checked studies, under half of the missing clones stem from an unresolved V gene, and the remainder is unexplained. Recorded for this sample are roughly 56,000 clones; 70% to 85% of them occurred a single time. In total, the top ten clones hold roughly 1.6% of the sample.

Comment on this clone: The antigen this receptor binds is unknown. Per-base qualities were not stored, and no clone one base away is much larger.

This TCR came from an adult with an advanced solid tumor such as melanoma, head and neck, liver or kidney cancer. Recombination joined TRBV18 with TRBJ2-1, with 10 junctional bases fitting TRBD2. Sequenced here: CD4+ or CD8+ T cells sorted from blood, sampled in a trial of the OX40 agonist ivuxolimab. The nucleotide sequence reads as follows: TGTGCCAGCTCACTCGAAGCGGGAGGGCCAAATGAGCAGTTCTTC. Its coded protein is CASSLEAGGPNEQFF.